Listed below are T cell receptor beta chains from one sample, sequenced in a study of neurological immune-mediated disorders. MiXCR, run by TCRdb on the 5' RACE reads, gives a single entry per CDR3 protein. This repertoire shows approximately 82,000 distinct CDR3 sequences, under 15% found once; its top ten account for approximately 5%. Sequenced material: PBMCs. The receptors shown here come from a female donor with HTLV-1-associated myelopathy (HAM/TSP). The CDR3 runs from the conserved cysteine through the conserved F or W. The D gene is left open where the match is weak. The size of a clone is reported for some rows only, either as once, few or many, or as a class for expanded clones.

>14|TRBV29-1|many|TRBD2|TRBJ2-1
TGCAGTGCTAGCCTAGCGGGAGTGTCTAATGAGCAGTTCTTC
CSASLAGVSNEQFF
>13|TRBV15|many|-|TRBJ2-7
TGTGCCACCAGCCTGTGGGGTGGCTCCGAGCAGTACTTC
CATSLWGGSEQYF
>19|TRBV21-1|many|-|TRBJ1-5
TGTGCCAGCAGCGCTCCCGGTCGGGCCGGAGGATTTAGCAATCAGCCCCAGCATTTT
CASSAPGRAGGFSNQPQHF
>17|TRBV7-2|many|-|TRBJ1-5
TGCGCCAGCAGCCAAGTCGACATGGGTTGGAGCAATCAGCCCCAGCATTTT
CASSQVDMGWSNQPQHF
>17|TRBV12-3/TRBV12-4|many|-|TRBJ1-3
TGTGCCAGCAGTTTAAATCAGAGGGCAGGAATAAAAAACACCATATATTTT
CASSLNQRAGIKNTIYF
>15|TRBV5-1|few|TRBD1|TRBJ2-3
TGCGCCAGCAGCCTGAAAGGGACAGCCACAGATACGCAGTATTTT
CASSLKGTATDTQYF
>19|TRBV28|many|TRBD1|TRBJ1-2
TGTGCCAGCAGTTCGCTTCTCAATCTCCAGGGGGCGGGTTCGTATGGCTACACCTTC
CASSSLLNLQGAGSYGYTF
>11|TRBV2|once|-|TRBJ2-7
TGTGCCAGCATAGGCTCCTACGAGCAGTACTTC
CASIGSYEQYF
>15|TRBV5-5|many|-|TRBJ1-2
TGTGCCAGCACCTTGTCCCCGGACGGTCTCTATGGCTACACCTTC
CASTLSPDGLYGYTF
>15|TRBV21-1|few|-|TRBJ2-7
TGTGCCAGCAGCAAAGCTATAGGGCTGTTGGACGAGCAGTACTTC
CASSKAIGLLDEQYF
>14|TRBV20-1|many|TRBD1|TRBJ2-4
TGCAGTGCTACTCCGGGACAGGACAAAAACATTCAGTACTTC
CSATPGQDKNIQYF
>14|TRBV28|many|-|TRBJ2-7
TGTGCCAGTGCAGGACCGGGACGGGACTACGAGCAGTACTTC
CASAGPGRDYEQYF
>16|TRBV11-2|many|TRBD1|TRBJ2-7
TGTGCCAGCAGAACCTCACGAACGGACAGGACCTACGAGCAGTACTTC
CASRTSRTDRTYEQYF
>14|TRBV10-3|many|-|TRBJ1-4
TGTGCCATCAGTACAGGGCGAGGGAATGAAAAACTGTTTTTT
CAISTGRGNEKLFF
>16|TRBV5-1|many|-|TRBJ2-6
TGCGCCAGCAGCCAACAGAGAACCTCTGGGGCCAACGTCCTGACTTTC
CASSQQRTSGANVLTF
>14|TRBV5-1|many|-|TRBJ2-6
TGCGCCAGCAGCTTGGGGGTTGGGGCCAACGTCCTGACTTTC
CASSLGVGANVLTF
>15|TRBV2|many|TRBD1|TRBJ1-1
TGTGCCAGCAGTTCCTACGGTGCAGGGGGAACTGAAGCTTTCTTT
CASSSYGAGGTEAFF
>16|TRBV20-1|many|TRBD2|TRBJ2-3
TGCAGTGCGGGCGCGGCGGGGGGGGCCCGCACAGATACGCAGTATTTT
CSAGAAGGARTDTQYF
>15|TRBV14|many|TRBD1|TRBJ2-2
TGTGCCAGCAGCTCGACAGGGTCGAACACCGGGGAGCTGTTTTTT
CASSSTGSNTGELFF
>15|TRBV6-6|many|TRBD1|TRBJ1-4
TGTGCCAGCAGTCGACAGGGTATAAAGGGAGAAAAACTGTTTTTT
CASSRQGIKGEKLFF
>12|TRBV6-5|few|-|TRBJ1-1
TGTGCCAGCAGTTTGCTAGGGGGGAAAGCTTTCTTT
CASSLLGGKAFF
>13|TRBV6-6|few|-|TRBJ2-7
TGTGCCAGCAGTTACTCGGAGGGTGGGGAGCAGTACTTC
CASSYSEGGEQYF
>14|TRBV4-2|many|-|TRBJ2-1
TGTGCCAGCAGCCAAGAAGTGAGTGCGGAGGAGCAGTTCTTC
CASSQEVSAEEQFF
>16|TRBV6-2/TRBV6-3|-|TRBD2|TRBJ2-7
TGTGCCAGCAGTTACGGACTAGTGGGGAGGTACTACGAGCAGTACTTC
CASSYGLVGRYYEQYF
>17|TRBV5-1|many|-|TRBJ2-7
TGCGCCAGCAGCCCGGGACACATCCTAAGTGCGTCCTACGAGCAGTACTTC
CASSPGHILSASYEQYF
>18|TRBV5-1|many|-|TRBJ1-5
TGCGCCAGCAGCTTGGGCCCGACAGACAGAGGGGGCAATCAGCCCCAGCATTTT
CASSLGPTDRGGNQPQHF
>15|TRBV5-1|many|-|TRBJ1-4
TGCGCCAGCAGCCCTGGGACGGACTATAATGAAAAACTGTTTTTT
CASSPGTDYNEKLFF
>16|TRBV28|many|-|TRBJ2-3
TGTGCCAGCAGTTTATTGGAAACGGGGGATACAGATACGCAGTATTTT
CASSLLETGDTDTQYF
>13|TRBV20-1|many|-|TRBJ2-1
TGCAGTCCAGGGGGGCTAGACAACAATGAGCAGTTCTTC
CSPGGLDNNEQFF
>13|TRBV12-3/TRBV12-4|many|-|TRBJ2-5
TGTGCCAGCAGCAGTGGACAGAAAGAGACCCAGTACTTC
CASSSGQKETQYF
>14|TRBV20-1|many|TRBD2|TRBJ2-5
TGCAGTGCTAGCGACCGGGGGGGCAGGGAGACCCAGTACTTC
CSASDRGGRETQYF
>15|TRBV14|many|-|TRBJ2-2
TGTGCCAGCAGCCCATTCCTAGGGGGCACCGGGGAGCTGTTTTTT
CASSPFLGGTGELFF
>13|TRBV7-6|many|-|TRBJ1-5
TGTGCCAGCAGCCGGTGGGGGAATCAGCCCCAGCATTTT
CASSRWGNQPQHF
>15|TRBV28|many|-|TRBJ1-2
TGTGCCAGCATCGCCGGGGGAATCCTTAACTATGGCTACACCTTC
CASIAGGILNYGYTF
>15|TRBV6-6|many|TRBD1|TRBJ1-4
TGTGCCAGCAGAACCCATGACAGGGGAAAAGAAAAACTGTTTTTT
CASRTHDRGKEKLFF
>14|TRBV12-3/TRBV12-4|many|TRBD1|TRBJ2-4
TGTGCCAGCACCAGAGGGGGCACGCTCAACATTCAGTACTTC
CASTRGGTLNIQYF
>14|TRBV5-1|-|-|TRBJ2-7
TGCGCCAGCAGCTTGGTAGGTACCGCCTACGAGCAGTACTTC
CASSLVGTAYEQYF
>12|TRBV5-1|-|-|TRBJ2-7
TGCGCCAGCAGCACTGAAGCCTACGAGCAGTACTTC
CASSTEAYEQYF